These 32 T cell receptor beta chains originate from one sample sequenced in a study of CD8+CD57+ T cells in acquired aplastic anemia (dated by TCRdb to 2017 to 2018). Patients chosen for sequencing had shown expansion of CD8+CD57+ cells by flow cytometry. The sequencing machine was an Illumina HiSeq 2000. TCR beta VDJ combination and CDR3 sequence profiling used genomic DNA as the template. The public reads were quality trimmed at Q25 with fastp and then assembled into clones with MiXCR by TCRdb, keeping productive beta chains. Every CDR3 protein is listed once, alongside the most common genes and DNA of its rows. The sample records some 200,000 distinct CDR3 sequences, roughly 45% of which are singletons. The top ten hold about 20% of the sample. The sample taken for sequencing was sorted CD4+, CD8+, or CD8+CD57+ T cells (not recorded which) from PBMCs. These receptors were obtained from a human donor with aplastic anemia.

This chain links TRBV20-1 with TRBJ2-5; 7 bases are a match to TRBD2. The length of the CDR3 is 15 residues. After removal of 5 bases from V and 2 bases from J, the junction contained 11 bases not matched to a gene. Germline loops: CDR1 DFQATT, CDR2 SNEGSKA (reference sequence). The CDR3 region is CSAPSGGGGQETQYF. The CDR3 nucleotides are TGCAGTGCTCCCTCGGGCGGGGGAGGACAAGAGACCCAGTACTTC.

The chain carries TRBV20-1 and TRBJ1-6; D is unclear. The germline CDR1 and CDR2 sequences are DFQATT and SNEGSKA (reference sequence). Trimming removed 0 bases from V and 6 bases from J, with 9 bases in between. This CDR3 region has 14 residues. The CDR3 loop is CSARDFRGNSPLHF. CDR3 nucleotides: TGCAGTGCTAGAGATTTCCGGGGTAATTCACCCCTCCACTTT.

In its sample, this clonotype was seen a few times. The chain is built from TRBV4-1 and TRBJ2-2, with 8 bases identical to TRBD2. The CDR3 extends over 14 amino acids. Germline lookup yields CDR1 MGHRA and CDR2 YSYEKL. The V segment lost 4 bases and the J segment 6 bases; nucleotides outside the gene matches: 4. CDR3 bases: TGCGCCAGCAGCCTGAGACTAGCGCCCGGGGAGCTGTTTTTT. Protein product: CASSLRLAPGELFF.

CDR3 loop: CASSPLEGGIRTEAFF. The CDR3 nucleotides read TGCGCCAGCAGCCCTTTGGAGGGGGGAATCCGCACTGAAGCTTTCTTT. The rearrangement uses TRBV5-1 and TRBJ1-1; D might be TRBD1 (6 bases). CDR1 and CDR2 from the germline V gene are SGHRS and YFSETQ. The CDR3 covers 16 residues. V was shortened by 4 bases and J by 4 bases, with 20 bases between the two germline ends.

At least ten counts were recorded for this clonotype. This CDR3 reads CASSVAALAWNEQFF. In DNA, the CDR3 is TGTGCCAGCAGCGTGGCCGCACTAGCGTGGAATGAGCAGTTCTTC. V usage is TRBV9 and J usage is TRBJ2-1, with 7 positions matching TRBD2. The CDR3 extends over 15 amino acids. The ends lost 2 bases at V and 7 bases at J; junction bases unmatched: 9. The germline gives CDR1 SGDLS, CDR2 YYNGEE. Based on the CDR3 plus reference TRBV9 and TRBJ2-1, the full variable domain is DSGVTQTPKHLITATGQRVTLRCSPRSGDLSVYWYQQSLDQGLQFLIQYYNGEERAKGNILERFSAQQFPDLHSELNLSSLELGDSALYFCASSVAALAWNEQFFGPGTRLTVL.

The chain combines TRBV25-1 with TRBJ1-1; D remains ambiguous. Trimming removed 6 bases at V and 6 bases at J, with 17 bases between. The CDR3 has 14 amino acids. In germline, CDR1 is MGHDK, CDR2 SYGVNS. CDR3 sequence reads: CASSQVNDVPEAFF. The CDR3 region has the DNA TGTGCCAGCAGCCAGGTCAACGATGTCCCTGAAGCTTTCTTT.

This clonotype was seen at least ten times. The V and J genes are TRBV4-1 and TRBJ1-4; D unclear. Trimming left V 8 bases short and J 5 bases short, with 12 bases between. Germline CDR1 is MGHRA and CDR2 is YSYEKL. This CDR3 has 13 amino acids. CDR3 in DNA: TGCGCCAGCCCCAAGGGCCAGAATGAAAAACTGTTTTTT. Translated, it gives CASPKGQNEKLFF.

This clonotype was detected many times. The rearrangement uses TRBV20-1 and TRBJ2-3, with 8 bases that match TRBD2. The germline gives CDR1 DFQATT, CDR2 SNEGSKA (reference sequence). The CDR3 is made up of 15 amino acids. Unmatched junction bases numbered 7, after V lost 2 bases and J lost 3 bases. The CDR3 protein is CSARKASGLTDTQYF. The CDR3 DNA is TGCAGTGCTAGAAAGGCTAGCGGGTTGACAGATACGCAGTATTTT.

The V gene is TRBV7-9, the J gene TRBJ2-7; 7 positions agree with TRBD1. The CDR3 has 17 amino acids. The J segment lost 5 bases and the V segment lost 2 bases, leaving 15 bases of the junction unmatched. Germline CDR1 is SEHNR and CDR2 is FQNEAQ (reference sequence). The CDR3, as DNA: TGTGCCAGCAGCTTATTAGGGATAGGGGTTACAGGGGACGAGCAGTACTTC. Amino acid sequence: CASSLLGIGVTGDEQYF. Together with reference TRBV7-9 and TRBJ2-7, the CDR3 gives the full variable domain: DTGVSQNPRHKITKRGQNVTFRCDPISEHNRLYWYRQTLGQGPEFLTYFQNEAQLEKSRLLSDRFSAERPKGSFSTLEIQRTEQGDSAMYLCASSLLGIGVTGDEQYFGPGTRLTVT.

This clonotype appeared many times. The chain couples TRBV6-6 to TRBJ1-2; 8 bases match TRBD1. The CDR3 is 15 amino acids. Trimming at V came to 6 bases and at J to 5 bases, leaving 11 bases not matched to a gene. CDR1 and CDR2 from the germline V gene are MNHNY and SVGAGI (reference sequence). CDR3 nucleotides: TGTGCCAGCAGGGGGACAGGTCCTCGCGGTTATGGCTACACCTTC. As protein: CASRGTGPRGYGYTF.

V usage is TRBV7-9 and J usage is TRBJ1-2; 7 bases agree with TRBD1. The V gene end was trimmed by 4 bases and the J gene end by 2 bases; junction bases not matched to a gene: 4. The germline gives CDR1 SEHNR, CDR2 FQNEAQ (reference sequence). The CDR3 sequence is 14 residues long. The CDR3 DNA sequence: TGTGCCAGCAGCTCCGGGACAGTAAACTATGGCTACACCTTC. Translated: CASSSGTVNYGYTF.

This clonotype showed up many times. The V call is TRBV5-1, the J call TRBJ2-5, with 7 positions matching TRBD2. The CDR3 sequence is 15 residues long. Germline lookup yields CDR1 SGHRS and CDR2 YFSETQ. The J segment lost 3 bases and the V segment lost 1 base, leaving 6 bases of the junction unmatched. The DNA of the CDR3 is TGCGCCAGCAGCTTGCAGCCCGCGGGAGAAGAGACCCAGTACTTC. Amino acid sequence: CASSLQPAGEETQYF.

This clonotype occurred many times. The J gene is TRBJ2-3, the V gene TRBV20-1; maybe TRBD1 (5 bases). The CDR3 contains 16 residues. The V gene's germline CDR1 is DFQATT and CDR2 SNEGSKA (reference sequence). V was clipped by 0 bases and J by 0 bases, with 13 bases between them. The CDR3 loop reads CSARDLGQLSTDTQYF. CDR3 DNA: TGCAGTGCTAGAGACCTAGGACAACTAAGCACAGATACGCAGTATTTT.

The gene calls are TRBV10-1 and TRBJ2-3; the match to TRBD2 covers 7 bases. Germline values: CDR1 WNHNN, CDR2 SYGVQD (reference sequence). The CDR3 is 13 amino acids. V shed 3 bases and J 4 bases; nucleotides not matched to a gene: 1. The CDR3 here is CASSDTSADTQYF. The CDR3 region has the DNA TGCGCCAGCAGTGACACTAGCGCAGATACGCAGTATTTT.

This clonotype was counted at least ten times. The gene calls are TRBV11-2 and TRBJ2-7, with a weak D call TRBD1 (5 bases). CDR1 SGHAT and CDR2 FQNNGV come from the germline V gene. The CDR3 is 14 residues long. Trimming removed 3 bases at V and 1 base at J, with 10 bases between. The CDR3: CASSFRSGSYEQYF. As DNA, the CDR3 is TGTGCCAGCAGCTTTCGGTCAGGGTCCTACGAGCAGTACTTC.

In the case of this clonotype: Germline is not matched at one junction end, which may reflect a read error. The genes are TRBV29-1 and TRBJ2-1, with 10 bases matching TRBD1. Germline loops: CDR1 SQVTM, CDR2 ANQGSEA. The CDR3 totals 12 residues. CDR3 nucleotides: TGCAGTGTCGGGACAGGGGTCGGATTTGGTCTCTTC. This codes for CSVGTGVGFGLF.

J is TRBJ2-7 and V is TRBV7-9; no clear D gene. Germline CDR1 SEHNR, CDR2 FQNEAQ (reference sequence). This CDR3 contains 13 residues. The ends were cut back, 8 bases at V and 3 bases at J, with 14 bases in the middle. This chain's CDR3 is CASGWKADYEQYF. The DNA for the CDR3 is TGTGCCAGCGGCTGGAAGGCCGACTACGAGCAGTACTTC.

This chain joins TRBV20-1 and TRBJ2-7; 11 bases are shared with TRBD2. This CDR3 contains 14 residues. J gave up 4 bases and V 6 bases, and 8 bases lay outside the gene matches. Germline-derived CDR1 and CDR2 are DFQATT and SNEGSKA (reference sequence). The CDR3 loop is CSAPSGRRPYEQYF. Written as DNA, the CDR3 is TGCAGTGCCCCTAGCGGGAGGCGCCCTTACGAGCAGTACTTC.

This clonotype was counted between two and nine times. This clone may be a read error of a much larger clone one base away. V and J are TRBV5-1 and TRBJ1-1; TRBD1 might be the D (5 bases). Germline CDR1 reads SGHRS; CDR2 reads YFSETQ. This CDR3 has 15 residues. The CDR3 protein is CASSPLDGEDTEALF. CDR3 in DNA: TGCGCCAGCAGCCCCTTAGACGGCGAGGACACTGAAGCTCTCTTT.

This sequence joins TRBV4-1 and TRBJ2-4; 11 nucleotides agree with TRBD2. Germline V gene sequence: CDR1 MGHRA, CDR2 YSYEKL. The CDR3 contains 19 residues. V was clipped by 1 base and J by 0 bases; unmatched bases: 8. DNA for the CDR3: TGCGCCAGCAGCCAAGGCCCACTAGCGGGGGAGCTAGCCAAAAACATTCAGTACTTC. It yields the protein CASSQGPLAGELAKNIQYF.

This chain connects TRBV15 to TRBJ2-3; 8 bases match TRBD2. Germline-derived CDR1 and CDR2 are LNHNV and YYDKDF (reference sequence). The CDR3 is 15 residues long. Trimming cost V 0 bases and J 13 bases; bases outside gene matches: 12. The CDR3 spells CATSREIAGRALEYF. CDR3 in DNA: TGTGCCACCAGCAGAGAGATAGCGGGGAGGGCCCTGGAGTATTTT.

This clonotype was recorded a few times. The chain employs TRBV12-3 or TRBV12-4 and TRBJ2-7, with D uncertain. The CDR3 spans 16 residues. Trimming cost V 2 bases and J 6 bases, with 20 bases left between them. The CDR3, as DNA: TGTGCCAGCAGTTTAACGCGAGGCGTACTTAGGAGCGAGCAGTACTTC. This sequence encodes CASSLTRGVLRSEQYF.

This clonotype was detected ten times or more. CDR3 coding DNA: TGTGCCACCAGTGAGAGCCGACGCGGTTTGGGGGGTAGCAATCAGCCCCAGCATTTT. As protein: CATSESRRGLGGSNQPQHF. V usage is TRBV24-1 and J usage is TRBJ1-5; possible D gene TRBD1, 5 bases. The V end lost 4 bases, the J end lost 0 bases, and 21 bases lay between the germline ends. CDR1 and CDR2 (germline): KGHDR, SFDVKD. CDR3 size: 19 residues.

J is TRBJ2-7 and V is TRBV6-7, with TRBD2 identical over 8 bases. TRBV6-7 is annotated as an ORF whose role is uncertain. J was trimmed by 5 bases and V by 2 bases; bases with no gene match: 26. There are 21 residues in the CDR3. CDR3 sequence: CASSYPTWAGGLIPRSHEQYF. CDR3 sequence (DNA): TGTGCCAGCAGTTACCCCACCTGGGCGGGGGGCCTGATACCTAGGTCCCACGAGCAGTACTTC.

V is TRBV7-9 and J is TRBJ2-7, with 8 bases aligning to TRBD1. With 2 bases clipped from V and 7 bases from J, the junction kept 16 bases outside the gene matches. The CDR3 is made up of 17 amino acids. The germline CDR1 and CDR2 sequences are SEHNR and FQNEAQ (reference sequence). CDR3 region: CASSLRFWRDRPEEQYF. Here the CDR3 DNA reads TGTGCCAGCAGCTTACGGTTTTGGAGGGACAGGCCTGAGGAGCAGTACTTC. Together with reference TRBV7-9 and TRBJ2-7, the CDR3 gives the full variable domain: DTGVSQNPRHKITKRGQNVTFRCDPISEHNRLYWYRQTLGQGPEFLTYFQNEAQLEKSRLLSDRFSAERPKGSFSTLEIQRTEQGDSAMYLCASSLRFWRDRPEEQYFGPGTRLTVT.

The J gene is TRBJ2-3, the V gene TRBV24-1; the D gene is possibly TRBD1 (5 bases). Germline V gene sequence: CDR1 KGHDR, CDR2 SFDVKD. The CDR3 spans 18 residues. The ends were cut back, 5 bases at V and 6 bases at J, with 26 bases in the middle. The CDR3: CATSALGDSSPGWDTQYF. The CDR3 region has the DNA TGTGCCACCAGTGCCTTAGGAGACAGCAGCCCCGGTTGGGATACGCAGTATTTT.

The chain couples TRBV10-3 to TRBJ1-1; no definite D call. The CDR3 totals 13 residues. V gave up 8 bases and J gave up 2 bases, with 12 bases separating them. CDR1 is ENHRY, CDR2 SYGVKD, per germline. The CDR3 reads CAIEREVNTEAFF. The CDR3 DNA reads TGTGCCATCGAGAGGGAGGTAAACACTGAAGCTTTCTTT.

Many counts were recorded for this clonotype. The chain couples TRBV6-1 to TRBJ1-2; the D is unclear. Germline-derived CDR1 and CDR2 are MNHNS and SASEGT. This CDR3 comprises 11 residues. V was trimmed by 6 bases and J by 5 bases, leaving 7 bases between them. The DNA for the CDR3 is TGTGCCAGCAGCGCAGAATATGGCTACACCTTC. It translates to CASSAEYGYTF.

This clonotype was detected many times. The chain has TRBV19 and TRBJ2-3, with D perhaps TRBD1 or TRBD2 (5 bases each). This CDR3 is 15 amino acids long. Per the germline V gene, CDR1 is LNHDA and CDR2 is SQIVND (reference sequence). V dropped 6 bases and J dropped 0 bases, with 13 bases sitting between them. The CDR3 DNA sequence: TGTGCCAGTAGGGGGACGGATGAAAGCACAGATACGCAGTATTTT. It specifies CASRGTDESTDTQYF.

With regard to this clonotype: One end of the junction does not line up with germline, which may come from a read error. The chain employs TRBV10-3 and TRBJ1-1; TRBD1 agrees at 8 bases. The CDR3 runs to 13 residues. Germline V gene data show CDR1 as ENHRY and CDR2 as SYGVKD. CDR3 loop: CAIGDRGGNEAFF. Here the CDR3 DNA reads TGTGCCATCGGTGACAGGGGAGGGAATGAAGCTTTCTTT.

This clonotype was seen a handful of times. The genes are TRBV6-5 and TRBJ1-1; no clear D gene. The CDR3 covers 16 residues. In germline, CDR1 is MNHEY, CDR2 SVGAGI. The ends were cut back, 5 bases at V and 3 bases at J, with 19 bases in the middle. This CDR3 reads CASSRPGRVGDTEAFF. CDR3 in DNA: TGTGCCAGCAGTCGCCCAGGAAGGGTCGGAGACACTGAAGCTTTCTTT.

This clonotype has a count of ten or more. This sequence joins TRBV29-1 and TRBJ2-3; D gene unclear. Trimming shortened V by 2 bases and J by 3 bases, and 6 bases separated the two germline ends. The length of the CDR3 is 12 residues. Germline values: CDR1 SQVTM, CDR2 ANQGSEA. The CDR3 DNA reads as TGCAGCGTTGAAAGTGGTACAGATACGCAGTATTTT. Its protein is CSVESGTDTQYF.